One and the same sample provided the 27 T cell receptor beta chains below, sequenced in a study of glioma-infiltrating T cells. Using RNA template, CDR3s of TCR alpha and beta were amplified with iRepertoire arm-PCR. Each CDR3 protein gets one entry after TCRdb re-called the multiplex PCR reads with MiXCR. The profile shows around 190,000 distinct CDR3 sequences, around 40% of them singletons. Input material: glioma tissue, nonneoplastic brain tissue, or PBMCs (not recorded which). The receptors stem from a human donor with low-grade glioma or glioblastoma, undergoing nonglioma brain surgery, or in good health (not recorded which).

A word on this clonotype: Since a much larger clone is just one base distant, this may be a read error. The genes are TRBV7-9 and TRBJ2-5; possible D gene TRBD1, 5 bases. The germline CDR1 and CDR2 sequences are SEHNR and FQNEAQ (reference sequence). The CDR3 totals 15 residues. The V end was cut by 7 bases, the J end by 4 bases, with 19 bases between. Here the CDR3 DNA reads TGTGCCAGCAACCAGGGATCAAGTGGTGGAGAGACCCAGTACTTC. Translation gives CASNQGSSGGETQYF. Variable domain in full (rest from reference TRBV7-9 and TRBJ2-5): DTGVSQNPRHKITKRGQNVTFRCDPISEHNRLYWYRQTLGQGPEFLTYFQNEAQLEKSRLLSDRFSAERPKGSFSTLEIQRTEQGDSAMYLCASNQGSSGGETQYFGPGTRLLVL.

The gene calls are TRBV12-3 or TRBV12-4 and TRBJ2-5; TRBD2 matches 8 bases. Judging by the DNA end, TRBJ2-1 fits better; the J call may be wrong. The CDR3 has 14 amino acids. Here the CDR3 reads CASILAGKYNEQFF. Written as DNA, the CDR3 is TGTGCCAGCATATTAGCGGGAAAGTACAATGAGCAGTTCTTC.

Many counts were recorded for this clonotype. The gene calls are TRBV27 and TRBJ2-1; TRBD2 aligns across 11 bases. This CDR3 is built from 16 residues. Germline CDR1 reads MNHEY; CDR2 reads SMNVEV (reference sequence). V trimming: 5 bases; J trimming: 4 bases; junction bases outside the gene matches: 7. The CDR3 reads CASSRTSGFNYNEQFF. Written as DNA, the CDR3 is TGTGCCAGCAGTAGGACTAGCGGGTTTAATTACAATGAGCAGTTCTTC.

This clonotype was picked up many times. This chain links TRBV28 with TRBJ1-2; D is possibly TRBD1 (5 bases). Between the trimmed V and J ends, which lost 5 bases and 3 bases, there was a span of 13 bases. The CDR3 is 14 amino acids. Germline V gene data show CDR1 as MDHEN and CDR2 as SYDVKM. The CDR3 nucleotides read TGTGCCAGCAGTCGAAATGACAGATACTATGGCTACACCTTC. Protein product: CASSRNDRYYGYTF.

This clonotype was counted a single time. Its ends do not fully match the called genes, so a read error is possible. J is TRBJ1-5 and V is TRBV12-3 or TRBV12-4; possible D gene TRBD1, 5 bases. The length of the CDR3 is 13 residues. CDR3 DNA sequence: TGTGCCAGCAGGGACACAATCAATCACCCCCAGCATTTT. Translated, it gives CASRDTINHPQHF.

The chain couples TRBV2 to TRBJ1-5; 7 positions match TRBD1. Trimming took 8 bases from V and 8 from J; bases not matched to a gene: 9. This CDR3 spans 13 amino acids. CDR1 SNHLY and CDR2 FYNNEI come from the germline V gene. The CDR3: CASRRDSDKPQHF. CDR3 bases: TGTGCCAGCCGCCGGGACAGCGATAAGCCCCAGCATTTT.

This clonotype was seen repeatedly, ten times or more. The chain joins TRBV28 to TRBJ2-3; no firm D call. Germline-derived CDR1 and CDR2 are MDHEN and SYDVKM. V was trimmed by 7 bases and J by 2 bases, leaving 13 bases between them. The CDR3 loop spans 14 amino acids. As DNA, the CDR3 is TGTGCCAGCATGGCTAGTCAGTCCACAGATACGCAGTATTTT. Its translation: CASMASQSTDTQYF.

The chain recombines TRBV4-2 with TRBJ2-7; 8 bases are shared with TRBD2. With V trimmed by 0 bases and J by 6 bases, 10 bases remained unmatched. The V gene's germline CDR1 is LGHNA and CDR2 YNFKEQ. The CDR3 is 16 residues long. The CDR3 spells CASSQDSRLAGREQYF. The CDR3 DNA is TGTGCCAGCAGCCAAGATAGTCGGCTAGCGGGTCGCGAGCAGTACTTC.

This clonotype was detected many times. V gene TRBV28 combines with J gene TRBJ1-1, with 7 bases aligning to TRBD1. J gave up 4 bases and V 10 bases, and 12 bases lay outside the gene matches. CDR3 length: 14 amino acids. Germline V gene lookup returns CDR1 MDHEN and CDR2 SYDVKM. The CDR3 DNA is TGTGCCACTACACAGGGGCGATTGTTCACTGAAGCTTTCTTT. Its translation is CATTQGRLFTEAFF.

Ten or more counts support this clonotype. V gene TRBV6-2 or TRBV6-3 combines with J gene TRBJ2-4; 8 bases fit TRBD2. Germline-derived CDR1 and CDR2 are MNHEY and SVGEGT. V was pared by 2 bases and J by 5 bases, with 5 bases of the junction left unmatched. This CDR3 has 15 residues. The DNA of the CDR3 is TGTGCCAGCAGTTACCTTAGGCGGGAGGAAAACATTCAGTACTTC. Its translation: CASSYLRREENIQYF.

The sample holds many counts of this clonotype. The chain couples TRBV6-1 to TRBJ2-5, with a weak D call TRBD1 (6 bases). V was pared by 5 bases and J by 4 bases, with 14 bases between. Germline V lookup: CDR1 MNHNS, CDR2 SASEGT. The CDR3 extends over 14 amino acids. The DNA of the CDR3 is TGTGCCAGCAGTTCACGACAGGTTGGAGAGACCCAGTACTTC. This codes for CASSSRQVGETQYF.

Details on this clonotype: This may be a read error: a much more frequent sequence differs by one nucleotide. The chain has TRBV20-1 and TRBJ1-5, with 10 nucleotides matching TRBD1. The CDR3 is made up of 16 amino acids. The germline CDR1 and CDR2 sequences are DFQATT and SNEGSKA (reference sequence). The CDR3 reads CSARDRDRGSNQPQNF. The CDR3 DNA sequence: TGCAGTGCTAGAGATAGGGACAGGGGAAGCAATCAGCCCCAGAATTTT.

The sample holds a few counts of this clonotype. The chain recombines TRBV7-3 with TRBJ2-1; either TRBD1 or TRBD2 may fit D (5 bases each). CDR1 is SGHTA and CDR2 is FQGTGA in the germline V gene. Trimming shortened V by 6 bases and J by 9 bases, and 15 bases separated the two germline ends. The CDR3 runs 13 residues. The CDR3 DNA follows: TGTGCCAGCAGTGGGGGAGCGTTCTCTGAGCAGTTCTTC. It specifies CASSGGAFSEQFF.

This clonotype was recorded at least ten times. The chain carries TRBV10-2 and TRBJ2-1; TRBD2 agrees at 9 bases. J lost 9 bases, V lost 7 bases, and 10 bases had no gene match. Germline-derived CDR1 and CDR2 are WSHSY and SAAADI. CDR3 length: 14 amino acids. CDR3 nucleotide sequence: TGCGCCAGCAAGGCGGGAGGGGGGTCAAGTGAGCAGTTCTTC. Encoded protein: CASKAGGGSSEQFF.

This clonotype was seen a few times. The chain is built from TRBV4-2 and TRBJ1-6; D uncertain. Germline V gene sequence: CDR1 LGHNA, CDR2 YNFKEQ. Trimming stripped 1 base from V and 0 bases from J, with 7 bases between. This CDR3 comprises 16 residues. As DNA, the CDR3 is TGTGCCAGCAGCCAAGTAGGGAACTCCTATAATTCACCCCTCCACTTT. This translates into CASSQVGNSYNSPLHF.

Of note for this clonotype: This sequence may be a read error, since a much larger clone differs from it by one base. CDR3: CSVRTGMNTQAFF. The CDR3 DNA is TGCAGCGTTCGTACAGGCATGAACACTCAAGCTTTCTTT. This rearrangement joins TRBV29-1 to TRBJ1-1; possible D gene TRBD1, 5 bases. Germline V gives CDR1 SQVTM, CDR2 ANQGSEA. The CDR3 has 13 residues.

This clonotype was observed once. The chain has TRBV11-2 and TRBJ2-7, with D tentatively TRBD2 (5 bases). V gave up 2 bases and J gave up 2 bases, with 10 bases separating them. The CDR3 is 14 amino acids. Germline V gene data show CDR1 as SGHAT and CDR2 as FQNNGV. CDR3 residues: CASSLWELPYEQYF. The CDR3 DNA reads as TGTGCCAGCAGCTTATGGGAGCTCCCCTACGAGCAGTACTTC.

This clonotype was counted a few times. This sequence joins TRBV6-5 and TRBJ1-4; TRBD1 is a possible D gene (6 bases). Trimming shortened V by 7 bases and J by 3 bases, and 21 bases separated the two germline ends. The CDR3 is 17 amino acids. CDR1 and CDR2 (germline): MNHEY, SVGAGI. CDR3: CASIGTGFLVANEKLFF. The CDR3 DNA reads TGTGCCAGCATCGGAACAGGGTTCCTCGTAGCTAATGAAAAACTGTTTTTT.

The chain carries TRBV4-1 and TRBJ2-3; TRBD2 matches at 10 bases. Trimming took 4 bases from V and 5 from J; bases not matched to a gene: 9. The germline CDR1 and CDR2 sequences are MGHRA and YSYEKL. The CDR3 is made up of 16 amino acids. CDR3 bases: TGCGCCAGCAGCCTCCAAAGCGGGGGGGCCGAAGATACGCAGTATTTT. Its translation is CASSLQSGGAEDTQYF.

Ten or more counts support this clonotype. The gene calls are TRBV20-1 and TRBJ2-3; no reliable D call. Trimming removed 3 bases from V and 1 base from J, with 5 bases in between. The CDR3 length is 12 residues. Germline CDR1 and CDR2: DFQATT and SNEGSKA (reference sequence). For the CDR3, the DNA is TGCAGTGCTAGTATGGGCACAGATACGCAGTATTTT. Translated, it gives CSASMGTDTQYF.

This chain uses TRBV7-2 with TRBJ1-4; D is perhaps TRBD1 (5 bases). The V gene's germline CDR1 is SGHTA and CDR2 FQGNSA. V lost 4 bases and J 0 bases, leaving 15 bases between the germline ends. The CDR3 runs to 17 residues. CDR3 sequence: CASSSTGIAATNEKLFF. The CDR3 DNA follows: TGTGCCAGCAGCTCCACAGGAATAGCCGCAACTAATGAAAAACTGTTTTTT.

In the case of this clonotype: An end of the junction does not agree with germline; a read error may underlie this. The rearrangement uses TRBV28 and TRBJ2-5, with D uncertain. Germline values: CDR1 MDHEN, CDR2 SYDVKM. This CDR3 has 13 amino acids. Here the CDR3 reads CASKFEVAETKYF. The CDR3 DNA is TGTGCCAGCAAATTCGAGGTGGCAGAGACCAAGTACTTC.

As to this clonotype: This clone may be a read error of a much larger clone one base away. The chain couples TRBV6-1 to TRBJ1-6, with 10 bases lining up with TRBD1. CDR3 size: 15 residues. Germline V lookup: CDR1 MNHNS, CDR2 SASEGT. CDR3 DNA sequence: TGTGCCATCAGTGGACAGGACAGGGGGAATTCACCCCTCCAATTT. The encoded protein is CAISGQDRGNSPLQF.

Concerning this clonotype itself: A much larger clonotype is one base distant, so this may be a read error. J is TRBJ2-7 and V is TRBV3-1; the D is unclear. Germline CDR1 is LGHDT and CDR2 is YNNKEL (reference sequence). The V end was cut by 0 bases, the J end by 10 bases, with 7 bases between. The CDR3 contains 11 residues. CDR3 amino acids: CASSQEWDQYF. In nucleotides, the CDR3 is TGTGCCAGCAGCCAAGAGTGGGATCAGTACTTC.

The chain carries TRBV28 and TRBJ2-3; the D gene is possibly TRBD1 (6 bases). CDR1 and CDR2 (germline): MDHEN, SYDVKM. V was cut by 1 base and J by 4 bases, with 18 bases left in between. The CDR3 spans 17 residues. In DNA, the CDR3 is TGTGCCAGCAGTTTATTTCTATCCGGGACAAAAGCAGATACGCAGTATTTT. Protein product: CASSLFLSGTKADTQYF.

For this clonotype: A read error may be the cause here, since a much bigger clone is one base away. This chain connects TRBV7-9 to TRBJ1-5, with D tentatively TRBD1 (6 bases). From germline, CDR1 is SEHNR and CDR2 FQNEAQ (reference sequence). The CDR3 contains 12 residues. CDR3 nucleotides: TGTGCCAGCAGCTCCAGGGGCCAGCTCCAGCATTTT. Translating it yields CASSSRGQLQHF. Full variable domain (missing parts from reference TRBV7-9 and TRBJ1-5): DTGVSQNPRHKITKRGQNVTFRCDPISEHNRLYWYRQTLGQGPEFLTYFQNEAQLEKSRLLSDRFSAERPKGSFSTLEIQRTEQGDSAMYLCASSSRGQLQHFGDGTRLSIL.

A word on this clonotype: A much bigger clone sits one base away, suggesting this may be a read error. V and J are TRBV7-6 and TRBJ1-2; D gene unclear. This CDR3 comprises 11 residues. The germline V and J ends were trimmed by 5 bases and 9 bases, with 10 bases remaining between them. CDR1 is SGHVS, CDR2 FNYEAQ, per germline. The CDR3 is CASSDRYCYTF. CDR3 sequence (DNA): TGTGCCAGCAGCGATCGGTATTGCTACACCTTC.